The entry that follows covers one T cell receptor beta chain sequence. No patient had autoimmune disease or received systemic immunosuppression. Drawing of blood for sampling happened at baseline, at cycle 4 day 1, and at cycle 7 day 1. These data originate in a study of OX40 agonist ivuxolimab in advanced cancers. Whole-study context: From 23 to 79 years was the age range, with a mean of 60 years, and approximately 84% were male.

Here immunoSEQ multiplex PCR was the method, and the copy in TCRdb shows in-frame clones only, minus some. Of under 25,000 clones in the sample, 85% to 90% were seen once. CDR1 is SGHNT, CDR2 YYREEE, per germline (reference sequence). The CDR3 has 14 residues. V shed 3 bases, J shed 6 bases, and the junction held 8 bases outside the gene matches. The source of this sequence is an adult with an advanced solid tumor such as melanoma, head and neck, liver or kidney cancer. The sequencing here drew on CD4+ or CD8+ T cells sorted from blood, taken in a trial of the OX40 agonist ivuxolimab. The genes are TRBV5-4 and TRBJ2-7, with 8 bases lining up with TRBD1. DNA for the CDR3: TGTGCCAGCAGCTGGAGGACAGGGAGAAGCGAGCAGTACTTC. It yields the protein CASSWRTGRSEQYF.